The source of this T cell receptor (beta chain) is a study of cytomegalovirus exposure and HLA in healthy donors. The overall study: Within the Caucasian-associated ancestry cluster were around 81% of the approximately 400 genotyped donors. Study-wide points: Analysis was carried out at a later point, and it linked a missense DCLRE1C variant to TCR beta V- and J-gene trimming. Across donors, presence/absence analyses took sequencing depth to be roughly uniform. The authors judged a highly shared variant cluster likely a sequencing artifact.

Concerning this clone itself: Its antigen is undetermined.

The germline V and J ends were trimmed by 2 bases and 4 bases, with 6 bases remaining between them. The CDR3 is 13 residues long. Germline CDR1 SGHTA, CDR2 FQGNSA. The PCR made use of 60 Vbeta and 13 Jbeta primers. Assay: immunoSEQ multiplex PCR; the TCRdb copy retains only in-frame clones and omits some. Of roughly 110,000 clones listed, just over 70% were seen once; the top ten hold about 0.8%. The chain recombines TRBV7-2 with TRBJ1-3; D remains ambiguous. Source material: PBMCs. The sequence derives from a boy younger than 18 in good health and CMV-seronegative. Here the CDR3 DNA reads TGTGCCAGCAGCTTAACGAGAGGAAACACCATATATTTT. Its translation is CASSLTRGNTIYF.